Each of the 32 T cell receptor beta chains below was sequenced from the same sample in a study of blood T cell repertoires in COVID-19. The repertoire was sequenced with immunoSEQ multiplex PCR; TCRdb's copy has only in-frame clones and lacks some. The sample carries fewer than 350,000 clones, almost 90% recorded once. The sequenced sample consisted of PBMCs or T cells enriched from blood (not recorded which). The receptor source for this set is a woman between 18 and 30 years old with acute COVID-19.

V is TRBV6-2 or TRBV6-3 and J is TRBJ2-1; no definite D call. The germline V gene encodes CDR1 MNHEY and CDR2 SVGEGT. Between the trimmed V and J ends, which lost 3 bases and 0 bases, there was a span of 9 bases. This CDR3 has 15 residues. The CDR3 nucleotides read TGTGCCAGCAGTTATTTGGAGAGCTCCTACAATGAGCAGTTCTTC. Translation: CASSYLESSYNEQFF.

The V and J genes are TRBV28 and TRBJ1-2; D not certain. The CDR3 is 13 residues long. Germline CDR1 reads MDHEN; CDR2 reads SYDVKM. The ends were cut back, 2 bases at V and 4 bases at J, with 8 bases in the middle. The CDR3 DNA reads TGTGCCAGCAGTTTACCCGGTATCTATGGCTACACCTTC. This translates into CASSLPGIYGYTF.

The chain uses TRBV7-8 and TRBJ2-7; tentative D call: TRBD2 (5 bases). The CDR3 consists of 13 residues. CDR1 is SGHVS and CDR2 is FQNEAQ in the germline V gene. V dropped 6 bases and J dropped 6 bases, with 15 bases sitting between them. CDR3 DNA sequence: TGTGCCAGCAGGCCTCGGGGAGTCGGCGAGCAGTACTTC. Its translation is CASRPRGVGEQYF.

This chain connects TRBV11-2 to TRBJ1-6; D remains ambiguous. Germline V gene sequence: CDR1 SGHAT, CDR2 FQNNGV. Trimming shortened V by 5 bases and J by 7 bases, and 6 bases separated the two germline ends. The CDR3 runs to 12 residues. This CDR3 is CASSPGNSPLHF. CDR3 bases: TGTGCCAGCAGCCCCGGGAATTCACCCCTCCACTTT.

The rearrangement uses TRBV10-1 and TRBJ2-1, with 12 bases fitting TRBD2. The CDR3 totals 19 residues. The germline CDR1 and CDR2 sequences are WNHNN and SYGVQD (reference sequence). With V trimmed by 4 bases and J by 5 bases, 15 bases remained unmatched. The CDR3 DNA reads TGCGCCAGCAGTGGTCTCTATTCTAGCGGGAGGGCCGGGGACAATGAGCAGTTCTTC. Protein product: CASSGLYSSGRAGDNEQFF.

Comments on this clone: Just one base apart from a much larger clone, this may be a read error. Distinct nucleotide sequences in the sample also encode this CDR3. The chain joins TRBV6-4 to TRBJ2-2, with D perhaps matching TRBD1 (6 bases). This CDR3 is built from 14 residues. CDR1 is MRHNA and CDR2 is SNTAGT in the germline V gene. The V and J ends lost 2 bases and 2 bases respectively, with 6 bases between them. CDR3 residues: CASSDGTNTGELFF. The CDR3 DNA sequence: TGTGCCAGCAGTGACGGGACAAACACCGGGGAGCTGTTTTTT.

The chain has TRBV30 and TRBJ2-5, with D possibly being TRBD2 (5 bases). Trimming removed 0 bases at V and 4 bases at J, with 6 bases between. Germline CDR1 GTSNPN, CDR2 SVGIG (reference sequence). CDR3 length equals 12 residues. The CDR3 region has the DNA TGTGCCTGGAGTGTACTAGGAGAGACCCAGTACTTC. Translation gives CAWSVLGETQYF. Variable domain in full (rest from reference TRBV30 and TRBJ2-5): SQTIHQWPATLVQPVGSPLSLECTVEGTSNPNLYWYRQAAGRGLQLLFYSVGIGQISSEVPQNLSASRPQDRQFILSSKKLLLSDSGFYLCAWSVLGETQYFGPGTRLLVL.

The chain recombines TRBV7-9 with TRBJ2-7; 9 bases align to TRBD1. This CDR3 comprises 15 residues. V shed 1 base and J 2 bases; nucleotides not matched to a gene: 3. The V gene's germline CDR1 is SEHNR and CDR2 FQNEAQ (reference sequence). CDR3 sequence: CASSLVGTGTYEQYF. Here the CDR3 DNA reads TGTGCCAGCAGCTTAGTCGGGACAGGGACCTACGAGCAGTACTTC.

The chain is built from TRBV5-1 and TRBJ2-7, with TRBD1 matching 7 bases. From germline, CDR1 is SGHRS and CDR2 YFSETQ. J gave up 7 bases and V 4 bases, and 8 bases lay outside the gene matches. The CDR3 length is 13 residues. CDR3 in amino acids: CASSLGTAFEQYF. In DNA form, the CDR3 reads TGCGCCAGCAGCCTGGGGACAGCCTTTGAGCAGTACTTC. Drawing the rest from reference TRBV5-1 and TRBJ2-7, the complete variable domain is KAGVTQTPRYLIKTRGQQVTLSCSPISGHRSVSWYQQTPGQGLQFLFEYFSETQRNKGNFPGRFSGRQFSNSRSEMNVSTLELGDSALYLCASSLGTAFEQYFGPGTRLTVT.

This clone appeared a few times. The rearrangement uses TRBV28 and TRBJ1-2; 7 bases map to TRBD1. Germline V lookup: CDR1 MDHEN, CDR2 SYDVKM. The V and J ends lost 2 bases and 11 bases, in that order; junction bases with no gene match: 11. The length of the CDR3 is 14 residues. The CDR3: CASSLTVGVQGYTF. CDR3 DNA: TGTGCCAGCAGTTTAACGGTGGGGGTACAGGGGTACACCTTC.

The rearrangement links TRBV30 to TRBJ1-2; D gene ambiguous. The germline V gene encodes CDR1 GTSNPN and CDR2 SVGIG (reference sequence). Trimming pared 4 bases from V and 5 bases from J, leaving 14 bases between. This CDR3 has 13 amino acids. In DNA form, the CDR3 reads TGTGCCTGGACCCCAGGATCGGGGTATGGCTACACCTTC. As protein: CAWTPGSGYGYTF.

This chain uses TRBV14 with TRBJ2-7; D is ambiguous. CDR3 length equals 13 residues. V gave up 1 base and J gave up 3 bases, with 7 bases separating them. CDR1 and CDR2 from the germline V gene are SGHDN and FVKESK. In DNA, the CDR3 is TGTGCCAGCAGCCAAGTCAATAGCTACGAGCAGTACTTC. It encodes CASSQVNSYEQYF.

J is TRBJ1-2 and V is TRBV6-2 or TRBV6-3; perhaps TRBD1 as D (5 bases). The CDR3 is 13 residues long. Germline V gene sequence: CDR1 MNHEY, CDR2 SVGEGT. V lost 4 bases and J 2 bases, leaving 8 bases between the germline ends. CDR3 sequence (DNA): TGTGCCAGCAGTTTCGACAGCAACTATGGCTACACCTTC. As protein: CASSFDSNYGYTF.

V usage is TRBV6-5 and J usage is TRBJ2-5, with 9 bases fitting TRBD2. Germline trimming cut 2 bases from V and 5 bases from J; bases unmatched to any gene: 0. The V gene's germline CDR1 is MNHEY and CDR2 SVGAGI. This CDR3 region has 13 residues. This CDR3 is CASSYGLAETQYF. The CDR3 region has the DNA TGTGCCAGCAGTTACGGACTAGCGGAGACCCAGTACTTC.

CDR3 protein: CASSPGTGINQPQHF. The CDR3 bases are TGCGCCAGCAGCCCTGGGACAGGGATCAATCAGCCCCAGCATTTT. The chain couples TRBV5-1 to TRBJ1-5; TRBD1 matches 9 bases. CDR1 is SGHRS, CDR2 YFSETQ, per germline. This CDR3 comprises 15 residues. J lost 3 bases, V lost 4 bases, and 5 bases had no gene match. The full variable domain, in which reference TRBV5-1 and TRBJ1-5 provide the parts outside the CDR3, is KAGVTQTPRYLIKTRGQQVTLSCSPISGHRSVSWYQQTPGQGLQFLFEYFSETQRNKGNFPGRFSGRQFSNSRSEMNVSTLELGDSALYLCASSPGTGINQPQHFGDGTRLSIL.

The rearrangement links TRBV10-3 to TRBJ2-1, with 16 bases aligning to TRBD2. Losses at the gene ends were 6 bases for V and 9 bases for J; bases not matched to a gene: 14. The CDR3 is made up of 18 amino acids. CDR1 and CDR2 (germline): ENHRY, SYGVKD. As DNA, the CDR3 is TGTGCCATCAGCCCCGGGGGGACTAGCGGGAGGGCCGGGGGTGAGCAGTTCTTC. The encoded protein is CAISPGGTSGRAGGEQFF.

The V and J genes are TRBV7-9 and TRBJ2-3, with 7 positions matching TRBD1. CDR1 is SEHNR and CDR2 is FQNEAQ in the germline V gene (reference sequence). V dropped 4 bases and J dropped 1; count of bases not matched to a gene: 5. The length of the CDR3 is 15 residues. The CDR3 region is CASSSTGFGTDTQYF. CDR3 DNA: TGTGCCAGCAGCTCGACAGGGTTCGGCACAGATACGCAGTATTTT.

CDR3 in DNA: TGTGCCTGGAGCCGGAGGGGCCCTTTTAACACCGGGGAGCTGTTTTTT. Translating gives CAWSRRGPFNTGELFF. V is TRBV30 and J is TRBJ2-2; weak D call: TRBD2 (6 bases). There are 16 residues in the CDR3. The V end lost 3 bases, the J end lost 2 bases, and 16 bases lay between the germline ends. Germline V gives CDR1 GTSNPN, CDR2 SVGIG (reference sequence).

This clone was detected once. The chain is built from TRBV27 and TRBJ2-3, with 9 bases identical to TRBD2. Germline V gene sequence: CDR1 MNHEY, CDR2 SMNVEV (reference sequence). V trimming: 1 base; J trimming: 6 bases; junction bases outside the gene matches: 17. The CDR3 is 19 residues long. As DNA, the CDR3 is TGTGCCAGCAGTTTATTATTCGGGGAGCGGGAGGTCCGAGGTGATACGCAGTATTTT. Its translation: CASSLLFGEREVRGDTQYF.

This clone was recorded a few times. The chain recombines TRBV23-1 with TRBJ2-7; the match to TRBD2 covers 7 bases. TRBV23-1 belongs to the ORF category, with a function that is uncertain. V shed 8 bases and J 1 base; nucleotides not matched to a gene: 26. The CDR3 contains 20 residues. The CDR3: CASAFGDQAGDRTKSYEQYF. In nucleotides, the CDR3 is TGCGCCAGCGCCTTCGGGGATCAGGCGGGAGATCGGACTAAATCCTACGAGCAGTACTTC.

The genes are TRBV12-3 or TRBV12-4 and TRBJ2-1, with D hard to call. The CDR3 length is 12 residues. The ends were cut back, 1 base at V and 8 bases at J, with 6 bases in the middle. CDR3 coding DNA: TGTGCCAGCAGTTTAGGAGGTTATGAGCAGTTCTTC. It codes for CASSLGGYEQFF.

V usage is TRBV25-1 and J usage is TRBJ1-1; tentative D call: TRBD1 (6 bases). Trimming took 5 bases from V and 1 from J, leaving 8 bases between them. The CDR3 is 13 amino acids. Germline assignment: CDR1 MGHDK and CDR2 SYGVNS. DNA for the CDR3: TGTGCCAGCAGTCTACAGGGGAACACTGAAGCTTTCTTT. It encodes CASSLQGNTEAFF.

The genes are TRBV11-2 and TRBJ1-3, with unresolved D. This CDR3 has 13 residues. Germline V gives CDR1 SGHAT, CDR2 FQNNGV. Trimming took off 6 bases at V and 7 bases at J, with 13 bases between the two ends. CDR3 sequence (DNA): TGTGCCAGCAGACACTCCCCGGGGAACACCATATATTTT. Translation: CASRHSPGNTIYF.

The chain is built from TRBV11-2 and TRBJ2-3; TRBD2 might be the D (5 bases). In germline, CDR1 is SGHAT, CDR2 FQNNGV. The V gene lost 4 bases and the J gene lost 4 bases, with 9 bases spanning the gap. CDR3 length: 13 residues. The CDR3 nucleotides are TGTGCCAGCAGCTCAACTAGACCAGATACGCAGTATTTT. Translating it yields CASSSTRPDTQYF.

The V call is TRBV11-2, the J call TRBJ1-6, with 7 bases that match TRBD1. Germline lookup yields CDR1 SGHAT and CDR2 FQNNGV. The CDR3 consists of 17 residues. J lost 2 bases, V lost 4 bases, and 8 bases had no gene match. DNA of the CDR3: TGTGCCAGCAGCTCGACAGGGCCTCTAACCTATAATTCACCCCTCCACTTT. This encodes CASSSTGPLTYNSPLHF.

Details on this clone: The same CDR3 arises from other DNA sequences in this sample as well. The rearrangement uses TRBV12-3 or TRBV12-4 and TRBJ2-7; D is uncertain. The length of the CDR3 is 11 residues. V was shortened by 3 bases and J by 4 bases, with 4 bases between the two germline ends. The CDR3 is CASSFRYEQYF. In DNA, the CDR3 is TGTGCCAGCAGTTTTAGATACGAGCAGTACTTC.

The CDR3 DNA sequence: TGTGCCAGCAGTTTTAGGTCCGGGGGAGATACGCAGTATTTT. Protein sequence: CASSFRSGGDTQYF. The V and J genes are TRBV27 and TRBJ2-3; maybe TRBD2 (6 bases). Trimming pared 3 bases from V and 5 bases from J, leaving 12 bases between. Germline CDR1 and CDR2: MNHEY and SMNVEV (reference sequence). This CDR3 comprises 14 residues.

In its sample, this clone was seen a few times. This chain links TRBV5-1 with TRBJ2-4, with D perhaps matching TRBD2 (5 bases). The CDR3 has 15 amino acids. Germline-derived CDR1 and CDR2 are SGHRS and YFSETQ. Trimming pared 0 bases from V and 8 bases from J, leaving 15 bases between. The CDR3 loop reads CASSLVSPRGDIQYF. The CDR3 DNA follows: TGCGCCAGCAGCTTGGTTAGCCCCCGGGGAGACATTCAGTACTTC.

The rearrangement joins TRBV5-1 to TRBJ2-1; 14 nucleotides match TRBD2. After removal of 4 bases from V and 12 bases from J, the junction contained 9 bases not matched to a gene. CDR1 SGHRS and CDR2 YFSETQ come from the germline V gene. The CDR3 is made up of 15 amino acids. The CDR3 protein is CASSPPTSGRAAQFF. The CDR3 bases are TGCGCCAGCAGCCCACCGACTAGCGGGAGGGCCGCGCAGTTCTTC.

The chain carries TRBV29-1 and TRBJ1-2, with a weak D call TRBD1 (6 bases). The CDR3 spans 14 residues. V shed 2 bases and J shed 2 bases, with 12 bases lying between them. The germline V gene has CDR1 SQVTM and CDR2 ANQGSEA. The CDR3 sequence: CSVEHIDRNYGYTF. As DNA, the CDR3 is TGCAGCGTTGAACACATAGACAGGAACTATGGCTACACCTTC.

This clone is a singleton in its sample. The chain links TRBV7-9 to TRBJ1-1; 8 bases are shared with TRBD1. The J segment lost 1 base and the V segment lost 4 bases, leaving 5 bases of the junction unmatched. The CDR3 runs to 15 residues. Germline V gives CDR1 SEHNR, CDR2 FQNEAQ (reference sequence). The CDR3 loop is CASSSIGTGNTEAFF. CDR3 DNA sequence: TGTGCCAGCAGCTCCATAGGGACAGGGAACACTGAAGCTTTCTTT.

Many counts were recorded for this clone. The rearrangement uses TRBV25-1 and TRBJ1-6, with a tentative D call TRBD1 (6 bases). Germline lookup yields CDR1 MGHDK and CDR2 SYGVNS. V lost 4 bases, J lost 7 bases, and 8 bases lay in between. The CDR3 runs to 13 residues. CDR3 amino acids: CASSGGPNSPLHF. CDR3 nucleotide sequence: TGTGCCAGCAGTGGGGGGCCGAATTCACCCCTCCACTTT. Variable domain in full (rest from reference TRBV25-1 and TRBJ1-6): EADIYQTPRYLVIGTGKKITLECSQTMGHDKMYWYQQDPGMELHLIHYSYGVNSTEKGDLSSESTVSRIRTEHFPLTLESARPSHTSQYLCASSGGPNSPLHFGNGTRLTVT.